This T cell receptor beta chain was sequenced in a study of cytomegalovirus exposure and HLA in healthy donors. Trimming took 3 bases from V and 5 from J, leaving 16 bases between them. The V gene's germline CDR1 is SGHDN and CDR2 FVKESK. The CDR3 consists of 15 residues. Method: immunoSEQ multiplex PCR; TCRdb's copy keeps in-frame clones and lacks some. In the table there are about 330,000 clones, 86% of which are singletons. Sequenced input: PBMCs. The sequence was obtained from a woman between 18 and 29 years old in good health and CMV-seronegative. The chain uses TRBV14 and TRBJ2-5; TRBD2 is a possible D gene (6 bases). CDR3 loop: CASSQGGNLEETQYF. CDR3 coding DNA: TGTGCCAGCAGCCAGGGCGGGAATTTGGAGGAGACCCAGTACTTC.